The rows below give T cell receptor beta chains drawn from one sample of a study of glioma-infiltrating T cells. TCRdb itself ran the multiplex PCR reads through MiXCR, one entry per CDR3 protein. Of under 150,000 distinct CDR3 sequences listed, 39% are singletons. Material for sequencing was glioma tissue, nonneoplastic brain tissue, or PBMCs (not recorded which). These receptors all stem from a human donor with low-grade glioma or glioblastoma, undergoing nonglioma brain surgery, or in good health (not recorded which). Each CDR3 is given with its conserved first and last residue. The D gene is left open where the match is weak. Rows give clone size only sometimes, using once, few, many, or a class for an expanded clone.

j_gene: TRBJ2-7
abundance: many
len: 13
v_gene: TRBV27
d_gene: TRBD1
CDR3nt: TGTGCCAGCAGTCGTGGACAGGGTTACGAGCAGTACTTC
CDR3aa: CASSRGQGYEQYF

j_gene: TRBJ2-1
abundance: NA
len: 11
v_gene: TRBV6-5
d_gene: NA
CDR3nt: TGTGCCATTGTAAGAGACAATGAGCAGTTCTTC
CDR3aa: CAIVRDNEQFF

j_gene: TRBJ2-3
abundance: NA
len: 15
v_gene: TRBV4-3
d_gene: NA
CDR3nt: TGCGCCAGCAGCCAAGATTTTTGGGAATCAGATACGCAGTATTTT
CDR3aa: CASSQDFWESDTQYF

j_gene: TRBJ1-2
abundance: NA
len: 15
v_gene: TRBV20-1
d_gene: NA
CDR3nt: TGCAGTGCTAGAGATCCCCAGGGGACATACTATGGCTACACCTTC
CDR3aa: CSARDPQGTYYGYTF

j_gene: TRBJ2-7
abundance: few
len: 12
v_gene: TRBV7-9
d_gene: TRBD1
CDR3nt: TGTGCCAGCAGCCTGACAGGGTACGAGCAGTACTTC
CDR3aa: CASSLTGYEQYF

j_gene: TRBJ1-1
abundance: NA
len: 14
v_gene: TRBV7-9
d_gene: NA
CDR3nt: TGTGCCAGCAGCTTAGGACAACCGAACACTGAAGCTTTCTTT
CDR3aa: CASSLGQPNTEAFF

j_gene: TRBJ2-1
abundance: NA
len: 16
v_gene: TRBV6-1
d_gene: TRBD2
CDR3nt: TGTGCCAGCAGTCCACTCGGAGGACTAGCGGGGAGTGAGCAGTTCTTC
CDR3aa: CASSPLGGLAGSEQFF

j_gene: TRBJ2-3
abundance: once
len: 14
v_gene: TRBV4-1
d_gene: NA
CDR3nt: TGCGCCAGCAGCCAAGAGGGGGTGATAGATACGCAGTATTTT
CDR3aa: CASSQEGVIDTQYF

j_gene: TRBJ2-1
abundance: NA
len: 13
v_gene: TRBV11-2
d_gene: NA
CDR3nt: TGTGCCAGCAGCTTTTCTGCCTACAATGAGCAGTTCTTC
CDR3aa: CASSFSAYNEQFF

j_gene: TRBJ1-6
abundance: few
len: 15
v_gene: TRBV28
d_gene: NA
CDR3nt: TGTGCCAGCAGTCCTTCCCTGGGGAACAATTCACCCCTCCACTTT
CDR3aa: CASSPSLGNNSPLHF

j_gene: TRBJ2-3
abundance: few
len: 17
v_gene: TRBV7-2
d_gene: NA
CDR3nt: TGTGCCAGCAGCCCCCGGGACTCGCGGTACCTCACAGATACGCAGTATTTT
CDR3aa: CASSPRDSRYLTDTQYF

j_gene: TRBJ1-1
abundance: many
len: 13
v_gene: TRBV7-9
d_gene: NA
CDR3nt: TGTGCCAGCAGCCTCCATTTCAACACTGAAGCTTTCTTT
CDR3aa: CASSLHFNTEAFF

j_gene: TRBJ1-2
abundance: few
len: 14
v_gene: TRBV6-1
d_gene: TRBD1
CDR3nt: TGTGCCAGTATCCCCCCCGATTGGGACAGCAGTCACACCTTC
CDR3aa: CASIPPDWDSSHTF

j_gene: TRBJ1-5
abundance: NA
len: 14
v_gene: TRBV12-3/TRBV12-4
d_gene: NA
CDR3nt: TGTGCCAGCAGTACAGAGGTCCAATCGCAGCCCCAGCATTTT
CDR3aa: CASSTEVQSQPQHF

j_gene: TRBJ2-7
abundance: few
len: 15
v_gene: TRBV20-1
d_gene: TRBD1
CDR3nt: TGCAGTGCTAGAGATCCCCAGGGGGAGACCTACGAGCAGTACTTC
CDR3aa: CSARDPQGETYEQYF

j_gene: TRBJ1-5
abundance: NA
len: 13
v_gene: TRBV7-8
d_gene: NA
CDR3nt: TGTGCCAGCAGCTTAATGGACTCCCAGCCCCAGCATTTT
CDR3aa: CASSLMDSQPQHF

j_gene: TRBJ1-1
abundance: NA
len: 12
v_gene: TRBV7-9
d_gene: NA
CDR3nt: TGTGCCAGCAGCTTAGGACTGACTGAAGCTTTCTTT
CDR3aa: CASSLGLTEAFF

j_gene: TRBJ1-1
abundance: few
len: 13
v_gene: TRBV6-1
d_gene: NA
CDR3nt: TGTGCCAGCAAAATCACTCAGACCCTTGAAGCTTTCTTT
CDR3aa: CASKITQTLEAFF

j_gene: TRBJ2-3
abundance: NA
len: 22
v_gene: TRBV6-2/TRBV6-3
d_gene: TRBD1
CDR3nt: TGTGCCAGCAGTTACCCCCTTGACCACTTCAGACAGGGGGGATATCACACAGATACGCAGTATTTT
CDR3aa: CASSYPLDHFRQGGYHTDTQYF

j_gene: TRBJ2-3
abundance: NA
len: 17
v_gene: TRBV7-2
d_gene: NA
CDR3nt: TGTACCAGCAGCCCGACCGTTGGAGGGGGGTCTATAGATACGCAGTATTTT
CDR3aa: CTSSPTVGGGSIDTQYF

j_gene: TRBJ2-2
abundance: NA
len: 14
v_gene: TRBV20-1
d_gene: TRBD2
CDR3nt: TGCAGTGCTAGGAGACTAGCGGTTACCGGGGAGCTGTTTTTT
CDR3aa: CSARRLAVTGELFF

j_gene: TRBJ1-1
abundance: many
len: 16
v_gene: TRBV4-1
d_gene: NA
CDR3nt: TGCGCCAGCAGCCAAGAAGGGCGGGGAATGAACACTGAAGCTTTCTTT
CDR3aa: CASSQEGRGMNTEAFF

j_gene: TRBJ2-1
abundance: once
len: 16
v_gene: TRBV20-1
d_gene: NA
CDR3nt: TGCAGTGCTCAAGGACTAACGGGAGTAGGTAGCAATGAGCAGTTCTTC
CDR3aa: CSAQGLTGVGSNEQFF

j_gene: TRBJ2-1
abundance: NA
len: 12
v_gene: TRBV24-1
d_gene: TRBD1
CDR3nt: TGTGCCACCAGCCCCAGGGGGAATGAGCAGTTCTTC
CDR3aa: CATSPRGNEQFF

j_gene: TRBJ2-1
abundance: few
len: 16
v_gene: TRBV6-1
d_gene: TRBD2
CDR3nt: TGTGCCAGCAGCCTGGGACTAGCGGCCTCCTACAATGAGCAGTTCTTC
CDR3aa: CASSLGLAASYNEQFF

j_gene: TRBJ2-7
abundance: NA
len: 13
v_gene: TRBV15
d_gene: NA
CDR3nt: TGTGCCACCAGCAGAGACGTAACCTACGAGCAGTACTTC
CDR3aa: CATSRDVTYEQYF

j_gene: TRBJ1-4
abundance: medium-sized
len: 13
v_gene: TRBV27
d_gene: NA
CDR3nt: TGTGCCAGCAGTTTACGGCTTAATGAAAAACTGTTTTTT
CDR3aa: CASSLRLNEKLFF

j_gene: TRBJ1-1
abundance: few
len: 14
v_gene: TRBV20-1
d_gene: TRBD1
CDR3nt: TGCAGTGCTATCAGACCAGGGGGCGCGACTGAAGCTTTCTTT
CDR3aa: CSAIRPGGATEAFF

j_gene: TRBJ1-5
abundance: NA
len: 13
v_gene: TRBV19
d_gene: NA
CDR3nt: TGTGCCAGTAACAGGGAGGGCAATCAGCCCCAGCATTTT
CDR3aa: CASNREGNQPQHF

j_gene: TRBJ1-1
abundance: NA
len: 15
v_gene: TRBV27
d_gene: NA
CDR3nt: TGTGCCAGCAGTCCCCGACAGGCATCGAACACTGAAGCTTTCTTT
CDR3aa: CASSPRQASNTEAFF

j_gene: TRBJ2-5
abundance: few
len: 14
v_gene: TRBV6-1
d_gene: NA
CDR3nt: TGTGCCAGCAGTGATATGACCCGCGGGGAGACCCAGTACTTC
CDR3aa: CASSDMTRGETQYF

j_gene: TRBJ1-1
abundance: NA
len: 11
v_gene: TRBV15
d_gene: NA
CDR3nt: TGTGCCAGCGAAGCCGGGACTGAAGCTTTCTTT
CDR3aa: CASEAGTEAFF